This TCR beta chain was recorded in a study of T cell repertoires in cytomegalovirus infection. This clonotype was observed a handful of times. Its target is unknown. TCRdb independently ran MiXCR on the reads; one entry per CDR3 protein. The table includes a few hundred thousand distinct CDR3 sequences, roughly 43% detected once. The germline V gene encodes CDR1 SGHRS and CDR2 YFSETQ. V lost 4 bases and J lost 1; bases outside the gene matches: 4. There are 16 residues in the CDR3. Sequencing was performed on cultured PBMCs, taken from culture after CMV antigen stimulation. The chain couples TRBV5-1 to TRBJ2-5; 13 bases are shared with TRBD2. This receptor was obtained from a human donor in good health (CMV status not recorded). Some clones in this sample may be carry-over from other donors' samples. The CDR3 loop is CASSLRLAGGQETQYF. In DNA form, the CDR3 reads TGCGCCAGCAGCCTAAGACTAGCGGGGGGCCAAGAGACCCAGTACTTC.